Each of the 22 T cell receptor beta chains below was sequenced from the same sample in a study of T cells after posttransplantation cyclophosphamide (dated by TCRdb to 2016 to 2017). The receptor library was made with the immunoSEQ multiplex PCR assay. The immuneACCESS repertoire file appears here via TCRdb, limited to in-frame rearrangements. These files lack a portion of the clones; in checked studies, under half of the deficit traces to unresolved V genes, and the cause of the others is not known. Listed for this sample are some 17,000 clones, none observed only a single time. Around 0.56% of the sample belongs to the ten largest clones. The treatment or condition tag for this specimen amounts to: high-dose cyclophosphamide on days +3 and +4 as single-agent GVHD prophylaxis. For conditioning, the PTCy patients got busulfan and fludarabine, then a related or unrelated marrow graft, followed by cyclophosphamide on days +3 and +4.

Sequenced here: PBMCs, sampled after allogeneic stem cell transplant with posttransplant cyclophosphamide. The receptors come from a female patient aged 30-39 years who received an allogeneic stem cell transplant from a related donor, was CMV-positive, and had no GVHD. Because of the transplant, the T cells may be the graft donor's rather than the patient's own.

This clone was counted at least ten times. The chain has TRBV30 and TRBJ2-7; 11 positions match TRBD2. Looked up from germline, CDR1 is GTSNPN and CDR2 is SVGIG (reference sequence). The J segment lost 6 bases and the V segment lost 4 bases, leaving 8 bases of the junction unmatched. The CDR3 consists of 14 residues. The CDR3 spells CAWTLAGGPSEQYF. DNA for the CDR3: TGTGCCTGGACCTTAGCGGGAGGGCCATCCGAGCAGTACTTC.

This clone was counted ten times or more. The chain carries TRBV9 and TRBJ2-3; 7 bases map to TRBD1. Germline V gives CDR1 SGDLS, CDR2 YYNGEE. The V and J ends lost 0 bases and 3 bases, in that order; junction bases with no gene match: 7. CDR3 length: 16 amino acids. The DNA for the CDR3 is TGTGCCAGCAGCGTAGCTAGGGGACAGTGGACAGATACGCAGTATTTT. Translating it yields CASSVARGQWTDTQYF.

This clone was counted many times. The J gene is TRBJ2-5, the V gene TRBV2, with D possibly matching TRBD2 (6 bases). This CDR3 is 13 amino acids long. CDR1 is SNHLY, CDR2 FYNNEI, per germline. Trimming took off 7 bases at V and 7 bases at J, with 16 bases between the two ends. The CDR3: CASNPGLKGTQYF. As DNA, the CDR3 is TGTGCCAGCAACCCGGGACTTAAGGGGACCCAGTACTTC.

This clone was observed many times. The chain combines TRBV9 with TRBJ2-1; possibly TRBD2 for D (6 bases). CDR3 length: 15 residues. The V gene's germline CDR1 is SGDLS and CDR2 YYNGEE. The V and J ends lost 0 bases and 2 bases respectively, with 9 bases between them. The CDR3 sequence is CASSVDGGAYNEQFF. In DNA, the CDR3 is TGTGCCAGCAGCGTAGATGGCGGGGCCTACAATGAGCAGTTCTTC.

This clone was seen repeatedly, ten times or more. The CDR3, as DNA: TGTGCCAGCAGCGCAACCTTCGGACAGGCCATTCCTGATACGCAGTATTTT. It specifies CASSATFGQAIPDTQYF. V usage is TRBV7-2 and J usage is TRBJ2-3; 7 nucleotides match TRBD1. Germline V gene data show CDR1 as SGHTA and CDR2 as FQGNSA. The V gene end was trimmed by 5 bases and the J gene end by 6 bases; junction bases not matched to a gene: 17. This CDR3 is 17 amino acids long.

This clone was counted at least ten times. The chain carries TRBV5-4 and TRBJ2-3; 7 bases match TRBD2. The CDR3 is made up of 14 amino acids. Per germline, CDR1 SGHNT and CDR2 YYREEE (reference sequence). V lost 10 bases, J lost 1 base, and 9 bases stayed unmatched. The CDR3 region has the DNA TGTGCCTGGGAGCTCCTAGCGGGCACAGATACGCAGTATTTT. This codes for CAWELLAGTDTQYF.

This clone was found many times. The chain employs TRBV19 and TRBJ2-2, with 12 bases that match TRBD2. V was clipped by 1 base and J by 5 bases; unmatched bases: 2. The CDR3 consists of 16 residues. The germline CDR1 and CDR2 sequences are LNHDA and SQIVND (reference sequence). CDR3 DNA sequence: TGTGCCAGTAGTATAGGACTAGCGGGAGATACCGGGGAGCTGTTTTTT. Its protein product is CASSIGLAGDTGELFF.

This clone came up many times. This chain joins TRBV29-1 and TRBJ2-2, with D tentatively TRBD1 (6 bases). CDR3 size: 19 residues. The V end was cut by 5 bases, the J end by 2 bases, with 27 bases between. Per germline, CDR1 SQVTM and CDR2 ANQGSEA. The CDR3 loop is CSVKGRGIPTGPNTGELFF. As DNA, the CDR3 is TGCAGCGTTAAGGGCCGGGGAATACCGACAGGCCCCAACACCGGGGAGCTGTTTTTT.

This clone was detected ten times or more. The chain couples TRBV4-1 to TRBJ2-7; TRBD2 is a possible D gene (6 bases). This CDR3 is built from 14 residues. Trimming removed 1 base at V and 2 bases at J, with 9 bases between. The germline V gene encodes CDR1 MGHRA and CDR2 YSYEKL. CDR3 protein: CASSQVAGPYEQYF. The CDR3 DNA follows: TGCGCCAGCAGCCAAGTGGCGGGGCCCTACGAGCAGTACTTC.

The table lists this clone with many counts. This sequence joins TRBV19 and TRBJ2-1, with 9 bases matching TRBD1. Per germline, CDR1 LNHDA and CDR2 SQIVND (reference sequence). The trim removed 9 bases at V and 5 bases at J, leaving 8 bases unmatched. The CDR3 loop spans 14 amino acids. As DNA, the CDR3 is TGTGCCAGCCTGGACAGGGGCGGAAACAATGAGCAGTTCTTC. Translated: CASLDRGGNNEQFF.

In this sample, this clone turned up many times. This chain uses TRBV18 with TRBJ2-7; 7 bases align to TRBD1. Germline-derived CDR1 and CDR2 are KGHSH and LQKENI. J lost 2 bases, V lost 5 bases, and 3 bases had no gene match. This CDR3 is built from 13 residues. The CDR3 DNA sequence: TGTGCCAGCTCAGTGACAGGGACCTACGAGCAGTACTTC. Amino acid sequence: CASSVTGTYEQYF.

This clone has ten or more counts. The V and J genes are TRBV6-1 and TRBJ1-5; tentatively, D is TRBD1 (5 bases). The CDR3 runs 15 residues. The germline V and J ends were trimmed by 8 bases and 0 bases, with 14 bases remaining between them. CDR1 and CDR2 from the germline V gene are MNHNS and SASEGT. The CDR3: CASFIGGSSNQPQHF. DNA of the CDR3: TGTGCCAGCTTCATTGGGGGGTCTAGCAATCAGCCCCAGCATTTT.

This clone was detected many times. The chain links TRBV5-1 to TRBJ2-3; D may be TRBD2 (5 bases). The germline CDR1 and CDR2 sequences are SGHRS and YFSETQ. CDR3 length: 11 residues. V was trimmed by 3 bases and J by 6 bases, leaving 5 bases between them. As DNA, the CDR3 is TGCGCCAGCAGCTCGGGGGATACGCAGTATTTT. Translating it yields CASSSGDTQYF.

This clone was recorded at least ten times. The chain joins TRBV5-1 to TRBJ2-7; perhaps TRBD1 as D (6 bases). The CDR3 consists of 13 residues. The germline V gene has CDR1 SGHRS and CDR2 YFSETQ. The germline V and J ends were trimmed by 0 bases and 6 bases, with 10 bases remaining between them. CDR3 nucleotides: TGCGCCAGCAGCTTGGGACAGGCTGGCGAGCAGTACTTC. This translates into CASSLGQAGEQYF. Filled out from reference TRBV5-1 and TRBJ2-7, the complete variable domain reads KAGVTQTPRYLIKTRGQQVTLSCSPISGHRSVSWYQQTPGQGLQFLFEYFSETQRNKGNFPGRFSGRQFSNSRSEMNVSTLELGDSALYLCASSLGQAGEQYFGPGTRLTVT.

This clone showed up many times. In nucleotides, the CDR3 is TGTGCCACCAAGCACAGGACAGGGATAGAGGCACTGTTTTTT. Its translation: CATKHRTGIEALFF. The V gene is TRBV6-6, the J gene TRBJ1-4; 8 nucleotides match TRBD1. Germline V gene sequence: CDR1 MNHNY, CDR2 SVGAGI (reference sequence). The CDR3 contains 14 residues. Trimming cost V 10 bases and J 13 bases; bases outside gene matches: 17.

This clone has ten or more counts. The chain employs TRBV11-2 and TRBJ2-7; 9 positions match TRBD2. CDR1 and CDR2 (germline): SGHAT, FQNNGV. With 1 base clipped from V and 5 bases from J, the junction kept 18 bases outside the gene matches. This CDR3 is built from 19 residues. In DNA, the CDR3 is TGTGCCAGCAGCTTAGGTCTGTGGGCGGGAGGGCCAGTAGGGGACGAGCAGTACTTC. Amino acid sequence: CASSLGLWAGGPVGDEQYF.

This clone occurred many times. This chain joins TRBV7-2 and TRBJ2-1, with 8 positions matching TRBD2. Germline values: CDR1 SGHTA, CDR2 FQGNSA. The CDR3 runs to 15 residues. V dropped 5 bases and J dropped 7; count of bases not matched to a gene: 10. The CDR3 DNA reads TGTGCCAGCAGCACAAAGCGGGAGAGATGGAATGAGCAGTTCTTC. Residues: CASSTKRERWNEQFF.

This clone was counted many times. The chain has TRBV19 and TRBJ2-7; 8 nucleotides agree with TRBD1. Per germline, CDR1 LNHDA and CDR2 SQIVND (reference sequence). This CDR3 region has 16 residues. The V segment lost 5 bases and the J segment 3 bases; nucleotides outside the gene matches: 12. The CDR3 DNA reads TGTGCCAGTAGTGCCTCCGGACAGGGTCGGTACTACGAGCAGTACTTC. Its protein product is CASSASGQGRYYEQYF.

This clone was recorded many times. The chain combines TRBV5-1 with TRBJ1-5; D is ambiguous. CDR1 SGHRS and CDR2 YFSETQ come from the germline V gene. The germline V and J ends were trimmed by 2 bases and 6 bases, with 9 bases remaining between them. The CDR3 runs to 13 residues. The CDR3 DNA reads as TGCGCCAGCAGCTTTGGAGCGGGTCAGCCCCAGCATTTT. This encodes CASSFGAGQPQHF.

This clone was counted many times. In DNA, the CDR3 is TGTGCCAGCAGCCAAGATCATTTTATTGGACAGGGCTCCTACGAGCAGTACTTC. It encodes CASSQDHFIGQGSYEQYF. This chain connects TRBV4-2 to TRBJ2-7; 8 bases are a match to TRBD1. Germline CDR1 LGHNA, CDR2 YNFKEQ. This CDR3 contains 18 residues. The trim removed 0 bases at V and 0 bases at J, leaving 10 bases unmatched.

This clone was seen many times. V and J are TRBV29-1 and TRBJ2-7; D may be TRBD2 (5 bases). CDR1 and CDR2 (germline): SQVTM, ANQGSEA. Trimming took 7 bases from V and 0 from J, leaving 25 bases between them. The CDR3 spans 17 residues. This CDR3 is CSGERLDLVPGSYEQYF. Here the CDR3 DNA reads TGCAGCGGCGAGAGGTTGGACTTGGTACCTGGCTCCTACGAGCAGTACTTC.

This clone was recorded many times. This rearrangement joins TRBV7-9 to TRBJ2-7; TRBD2 matches 7 bases. V gave up 3 bases and J gave up 2 bases; unmatched junction bases: 1. Germline CDR1 is SEHNR and CDR2 is FQNEAQ (reference sequence). This CDR3 is built from 13 residues. The CDR3 sequence: CASSFSGPYEQYF. The CDR3 DNA is TGTGCCAGCAGCTTTAGCGGGCCCTACGAGCAGTACTTC.